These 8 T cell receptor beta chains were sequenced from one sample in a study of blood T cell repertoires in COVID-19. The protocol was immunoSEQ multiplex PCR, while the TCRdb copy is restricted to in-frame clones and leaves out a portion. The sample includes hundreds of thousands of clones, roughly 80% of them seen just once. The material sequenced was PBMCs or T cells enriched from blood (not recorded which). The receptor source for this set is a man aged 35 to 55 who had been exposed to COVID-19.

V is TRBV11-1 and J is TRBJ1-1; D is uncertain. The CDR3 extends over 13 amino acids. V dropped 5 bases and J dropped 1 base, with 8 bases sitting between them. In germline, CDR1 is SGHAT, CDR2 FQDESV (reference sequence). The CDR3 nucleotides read TGTGCCAGCAGCCTCGGTCCGAACACTGAAGCTTTCTTT. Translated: CASSLGPNTEAFF.

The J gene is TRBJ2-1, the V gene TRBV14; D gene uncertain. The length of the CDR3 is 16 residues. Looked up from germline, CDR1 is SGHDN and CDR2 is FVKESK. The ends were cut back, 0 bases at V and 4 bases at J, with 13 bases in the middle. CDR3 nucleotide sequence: TGTGCCAGCAGCCAAGATGTACAGACGAAATACAATGAGCAGTTCTTC. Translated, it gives CASSQDVQTKYNEQFF.

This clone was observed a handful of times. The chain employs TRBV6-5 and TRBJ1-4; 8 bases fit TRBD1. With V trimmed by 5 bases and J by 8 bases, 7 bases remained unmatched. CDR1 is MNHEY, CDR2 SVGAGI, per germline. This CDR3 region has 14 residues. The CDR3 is CASSPTGAREKLFF. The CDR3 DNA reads TGTGCCAGCAGTCCGACAGGGGCGCGAGAAAAACTGTTTTTT.

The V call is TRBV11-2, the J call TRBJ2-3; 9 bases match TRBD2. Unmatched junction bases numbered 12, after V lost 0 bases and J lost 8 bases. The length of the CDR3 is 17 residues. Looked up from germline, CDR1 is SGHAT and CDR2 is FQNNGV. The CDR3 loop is CASSLEAVAGGPGTQYF. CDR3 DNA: TGTGCCAGCAGCTTAGAGGCCGTCGCGGGAGGGCCGGGTACGCAGTATTTT.

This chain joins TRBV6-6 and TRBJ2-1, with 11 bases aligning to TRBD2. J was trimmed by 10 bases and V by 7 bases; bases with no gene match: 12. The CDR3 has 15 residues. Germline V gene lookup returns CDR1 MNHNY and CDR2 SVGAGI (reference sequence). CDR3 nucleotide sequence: TGTGCCAGCACCTCAGGGACTAGCGGCCCCACGGAGCAGTTCTTC. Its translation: CASTSGTSGPTEQFF.

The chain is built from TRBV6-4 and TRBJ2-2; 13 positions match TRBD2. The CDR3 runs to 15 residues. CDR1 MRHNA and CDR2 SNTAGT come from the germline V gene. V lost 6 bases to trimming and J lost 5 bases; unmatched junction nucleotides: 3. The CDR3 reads CASSRTSGSTGELFF. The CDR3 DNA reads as TGTGCCAGCAGCCGGACTAGCGGGAGTACCGGGGAGCTGTTTTTT.

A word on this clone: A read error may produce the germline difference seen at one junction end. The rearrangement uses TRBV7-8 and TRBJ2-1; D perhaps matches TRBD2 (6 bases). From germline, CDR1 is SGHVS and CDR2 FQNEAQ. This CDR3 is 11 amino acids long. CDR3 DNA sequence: TGTGCCAGCAGCCAAAGGAGGGCAATCGTCTTC. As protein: CASSQRRAIVF.

The CDR3 spells CATQRLAGGTGELFF. The CDR3 coding sequence is TGTGCCACACAGCGACTAGCGGGAGGCACCGGGGAGCTGTTTTTT. The rearrangement uses TRBV6-5 and TRBJ2-2; 13 bases are a match to TRBD2. V trimming: 10 bases; J trimming: 4 bases; junction bases outside the gene matches: 6. The CDR3 runs to 15 residues. Looked up from germline, CDR1 is MNHEY and CDR2 is SVGAGI.